This entry describes one T cell receptor beta chain. Ten or more counts support this clonotype. Its antigen target is currently unknown. Base qualities are not recorded, but no much larger clone differs from it by a single base. The approximately 40 donors, aged about 6 to 100 years, were systemically healthy Caucasian individuals from Russia. Roughly 11 milliliters of peripheral blood were drawn from each donor into EDTA-treated Vacutainer tubes. Ficoll-Paque density-gradient centrifugation was used to isolate PBMCs, with at least 6.5 million per sample. Trizol reagent was used to extract total RNA from PBMCs, with at least 6 micrograms per sample. For every donor, flow cytometry on a PBMC aliquot measured the percentage of naive CD45RAhigh/CD27high T cells. From the cysteine up to the phenylalanine, the CDR3 has a length of 17 residues. Here the CDR3 DNA is all that survives: 51 bases in frame from base 1. The germline V gene (reference sequence) yields MNHNY for CDR1 and SVGAGI for CDR2. Trimmed from V: 1 base; trimmed from J: 4 bases; junction bases lacking a gene match: 13.

Library method: 5' RACE. Sequencer: Illumina HiSeq 2500. A second PCR of roughly 6 to 12 cycles was performed with a sample-barcoded 5' primer and a J-beta primer mix. A template-switch 5' adaptor carrying 12 random nucleotides introduced a unique molecular identifier onto each TCR beta cDNA molecule. At least 2.5 million CDR3-containing paired-end reads were obtained from each sample. First-strand cDNA was synthesized from all RNA with the Mint cDNA synthesis kit, primed by a TRBC-specific oligonucleotide. Following uracil-DNA glycosylase treatment, all cDNA underwent a first 18-cycle PCR with the universal primers M1SS and BC2_uni_R. Regarding the original processing steps: For normalization, 1 million high-quality reads were randomly selected from each sample, with every read carrying a distinct molecular identifier. Reads with shared molecular identifiers were discarded instead of being binned into consensus sequences. MiTCR, set to a Q25 quality threshold and the strictest error-elimination algorithm, was used for CDR3 identification, clonotype clustering and error correction. A nonparametric unseen species model using Euler transformation provided a lower-bound estimate of total TCR beta diversity. The raw public data were reprocessed by TCRdb itself: fastp quality trimming at Q25, MiXCR clonotype calling, in-frame beta chains only. CDR3 protein sequences are deduplicated, and each keeps its most common genes and DNA. It is TCRdb's table, rather than the study itself, that gives the V and J calls and clone size. The sample table contains 710,000 or so distinct CDR3 sequences; only one count was recorded for around 32% of them. The top ten clones comprise 15% of the sample.

This specimen comes from a study of blood T cells in healthy people across ages (dated by TCRdb to the mid-2010s). With respect to the entire study: Template switching captured roughly one uniquely barcoded TCR beta cDNA molecule per two T cells in model experiments. Age-related changes in TCR beta repertoire diversity were measured in the study by deep sequencing normalized with unique cDNA molecular identifiers. The study analyzed two additional independent replicas of 1 million unique cDNA reads from the same blood draw for two donors, one aged 18 to 29 and one aged 80 or older. The donors were divided into four age groups: young (average approximately 15 years), middle-aged (about 40), aged (under 70) and long-lived (more than 75). To avoid experimental bias, donors of different ages were distributed randomly across sequencing lanes.

General study outcomes and caveats: Conclusive comparison of naive and antigen-experienced compartments was prevented by the profiling of bulk unsorted PBMCs. The CMV infection status of donors was not known, potentially confounding age-related changes in expanded clonotypes. Compared with the aged group, the long-lived group had more naive CD4+ T cells, fewer expanded clones and increased TCR diversity, suggesting age selection. As age increased, observed TCR beta diversity per million T cells dropped in a roughly linear way, and a significant reduction was already evident by age 40. Estimates of total diversity from one million sequenced T cells were regarded as lower bounds and underestimates. The percentage of naive T cells measured by flow cytometry correlated strongly with observed TCR beta diversity.

The sequencing input was blood. This clonotype was sampled from a woman over 75 in good health. Donor details come from another sample of the same person, matched by shared clones. The chain couples TRBV6-6 to TRBJ2-7, and TRBD1 aligns with 7 junction nucleotides. DNA sequence: TGTGCCAGCAGTTACTTAGAGGGGATACAGGGGCTGTACGAGCAGTACTTC. It codes for CASSYLEGIQGLYEQYF.